A single T cell receptor beta chain is shown here with its context. TCRdb reanalysed the PCR reads using MiXCR and keeps one entry per CDR3 protein. The sample carries more than 15,000 distinct CDR3 sequences, around 43% recorded once. This sample is drawn from a study of tumor-infiltrating lymphocytes in oesophageal squamous cell carcinoma. Looked up from germline, CDR1 is MNHNS and CDR2 is SASEGT. The CDR3 loop spans 13 amino acids. V trimming: 5 bases; J trimming: 10 bases; junction bases outside the gene matches: 6. The chain recombines TRBV6-1 with TRBJ2-1; 9 bases agree with TRBD1. Sequencing was performed on normal esophageal tissue next to the tumor. The clonotype originates from a female donor with esophageal squamous cell carcinoma. CDR3 residues: CASSSTGGREQFF. In DNA form, the CDR3 reads TGTGCCAGCAGTTCGACAGGGGGTCGGGAGCAGTTCTTC.